These T cell receptor beta chains were read from a single sample in a study of blood T cell repertoires in COVID-19. The protocol was immunoSEQ multiplex PCR, while the TCRdb copy is restricted to in-frame clones and leaves out a portion. The sample shows 80,000 or so clones, 86% of them seen only once. Sequencing input: peripheral blood. Receptors were obtained from a woman aged 55-69 years with acute or convalescent COVID-19. The CDR3 runs from the conserved cysteine through the conserved F or W. The order of the fields is clone size, J gene, V gene, D gene, CDR3 protein, CDR3 DNA. The D gene is left open where the match is weak. A clone size is listed for some rows: how often the clone was seen (once, few, many), or a class if it is expanded.

clone size: .
J gene: TRBJ1-5
V gene: TRBV28
D gene: TRBD1
CDR3 protein: CASSLVWGQSESNQPQHF
CDR3 DNA: TGTGCCAGCAGTTTAGTATGGGGACAGTCTGAGAGCAATCAGCCCCAGCATTTT

clone size: .
J gene: TRBJ1-1
V gene: TRBV28
D gene: .
CDR3 protein: CASSFQLSEAFF
CDR3 DNA: TGTGCCAGCAGTTTCCAGTTATCTGAAGCTTTCTTT

clone size: .
J gene: TRBJ2-1
V gene: TRBV27
D gene: .
CDR3 protein: CASSITSYNEQFF
CDR3 DNA: TGTGCCAGCAGTATAACTAGCTACAATGAGCAGTTCTTC

clone size: few
J gene: TRBJ2-7
V gene: TRBV28
D gene: TRBD2
CDR3 protein: CASSYLAGVDEQYF
CDR3 DNA: TGTGCCAGCAGTTATTTAGCGGGAGTGGACGAGCAGTACTTC

clone size: .
J gene: TRBJ2-3
V gene: TRBV5-5
D gene: .
CDR3 protein: CASSLEGGWADTQYF
CDR3 DNA: TGTGCCAGCAGCTTGGAAGGGGGTTGGGCAGATACGCAGTATTTT

clone size: .
J gene: TRBJ2-1
V gene: TRBV5-1
D gene: TRBD1
CDR3 protein: CASSTEGTGSLSSYNEQFF
CDR3 DNA: TGCGCCAGCAGCACAGAAGGGACAGGGTCCCTCAGCTCCTACAATGAGCAGTTCTTC

clone size: .
J gene: TRBJ2-7
V gene: TRBV7-8
D gene: .
CDR3 protein: CASSLGQPYEQYF
CDR3 DNA: TGTGCCAGCAGCTTAGGACAGCCTTACGAGCAGTACTTC

clone size: .
J gene: TRBJ1-1
V gene: TRBV7-2
D gene: TRBD1
CDR3 protein: CASSPQGALGTEAFF
CDR3 DNA: TGTGCCAGCAGCCCACAGGGGGCGCTCGGCACTGAAGCTTTCTTT

clone size: once
J gene: TRBJ2-1
V gene: TRBV19
D gene: TRBD1
CDR3 protein: CASSNRQGRDEQFF
CDR3 DNA: TGTGCCAGTAGTAACCGACAGGGAAGGGATGAGCAGTTCTTC

clone size: .
J gene: TRBJ2-2
V gene: TRBV6-6
D gene: TRBD2
CDR3 protein: CASSYEGGSRTGELFF
CDR3 DNA: TGTGCCAGCAGTTACGAGGGAGGGTCAAGGACCGGGGAGCTGTTTTTT

clone size: .
J gene: TRBJ2-5
V gene: TRBV29-1
D gene: TRBD1
CDR3 protein: CSVQGQGGETQYF
CDR3 DNA: TGCAGCGTTCAGGGACAGGGTGGAGAGACCCAGTACTTC

clone size: .
J gene: TRBJ2-1
V gene: TRBV27
D gene: TRBD2
CDR3 protein: CASSVLAGGRDEQFF
CDR3 DNA: TGTGCCAGCAGTGTACTAGCGGGGGGTAGGGATGAGCAGTTCTTC

clone size: .
J gene: TRBJ2-7
V gene: TRBV28
D gene: TRBD1
CDR3 protein: CASSKGQLHYEQYF
CDR3 DNA: TGTGCCAGCAGCAAGGGACAGTTACACTACGAGCAGTACTTC

clone size: .
J gene: TRBJ2-3
V gene: TRBV9
D gene: TRBD2
CDR3 protein: CASSVGTSGRATGGTDTQYF
CDR3 DNA: TGTGCCAGCAGCGTGGGGACTAGCGGGAGGGCCACCGGGGGCACAGATACGCAGTATTTT

clone size: .
J gene: TRBJ2-5
V gene: TRBV4-1
D gene: .
CDR3 protein: CASSPRKDTFQETQYF
CDR3 DNA: TGCGCCAGCAGCCCCCGGAAGGACACCTTCCAAGAGACCCAGTACTTC

clone size: .
J gene: TRBJ2-7
V gene: TRBV29-1
D gene: TRBD1
CDR3 protein: CSVEAGGFPYEQYF
CDR3 DNA: TGCAGCGTTGAGGCAGGGGGTTTCCCCTACGAGCAGTACTTC

clone size: .
J gene: TRBJ2-3
V gene: TRBV6-2/TRBV6-3
D gene: .
CDR3 protein: CASSYDAWRADTQYF
CDR3 DNA: TGTGCCAGCAGTTACGATGCCTGGAGGGCAGATACGCAGTATTTT

clone size: once
J gene: TRBJ2-7
V gene: TRBV5-4
D gene: .
CDR3 protein: CASSLAGGSPYEQYF
CDR3 DNA: TGTGCCAGCAGCTTGGCCGGGGGTTCTCCCTACGAGCAGTACTTC

clone size: .
J gene: TRBJ1-1
V gene: TRBV28
D gene: TRBD1
CDR3 protein: CASSRGLGAFF
CDR3 DNA: TGTGCCAGCAGTAGGGGGCTAGGAGCTTTCTTT

clone size: .
J gene: TRBJ1-1
V gene: TRBV4-2
D gene: TRBD1
CDR3 protein: CASSPRDTGDTEAFF
CDR3 DNA: TGTGCCAGCAGCCCCCGGGACACAGGGGACACTGAAGCTTTCTTT

clone size: .
J gene: TRBJ1-1
V gene: TRBV6-5
D gene: TRBD1
CDR3 protein: CASSYDRVGTEAFF
CDR3 DNA: TGTGCCAGCAGTTACGACAGGGTGGGCACTGAAGCTTTCTTT

clone size: .
J gene: TRBJ2-2
V gene: TRBV6-5
D gene: TRBD1
CDR3 protein: CASKSQGALTGELFF
CDR3 DNA: TGTGCCAGCAAGAGCCAGGGGGCGCTCACCGGGGAGCTGTTTTTT